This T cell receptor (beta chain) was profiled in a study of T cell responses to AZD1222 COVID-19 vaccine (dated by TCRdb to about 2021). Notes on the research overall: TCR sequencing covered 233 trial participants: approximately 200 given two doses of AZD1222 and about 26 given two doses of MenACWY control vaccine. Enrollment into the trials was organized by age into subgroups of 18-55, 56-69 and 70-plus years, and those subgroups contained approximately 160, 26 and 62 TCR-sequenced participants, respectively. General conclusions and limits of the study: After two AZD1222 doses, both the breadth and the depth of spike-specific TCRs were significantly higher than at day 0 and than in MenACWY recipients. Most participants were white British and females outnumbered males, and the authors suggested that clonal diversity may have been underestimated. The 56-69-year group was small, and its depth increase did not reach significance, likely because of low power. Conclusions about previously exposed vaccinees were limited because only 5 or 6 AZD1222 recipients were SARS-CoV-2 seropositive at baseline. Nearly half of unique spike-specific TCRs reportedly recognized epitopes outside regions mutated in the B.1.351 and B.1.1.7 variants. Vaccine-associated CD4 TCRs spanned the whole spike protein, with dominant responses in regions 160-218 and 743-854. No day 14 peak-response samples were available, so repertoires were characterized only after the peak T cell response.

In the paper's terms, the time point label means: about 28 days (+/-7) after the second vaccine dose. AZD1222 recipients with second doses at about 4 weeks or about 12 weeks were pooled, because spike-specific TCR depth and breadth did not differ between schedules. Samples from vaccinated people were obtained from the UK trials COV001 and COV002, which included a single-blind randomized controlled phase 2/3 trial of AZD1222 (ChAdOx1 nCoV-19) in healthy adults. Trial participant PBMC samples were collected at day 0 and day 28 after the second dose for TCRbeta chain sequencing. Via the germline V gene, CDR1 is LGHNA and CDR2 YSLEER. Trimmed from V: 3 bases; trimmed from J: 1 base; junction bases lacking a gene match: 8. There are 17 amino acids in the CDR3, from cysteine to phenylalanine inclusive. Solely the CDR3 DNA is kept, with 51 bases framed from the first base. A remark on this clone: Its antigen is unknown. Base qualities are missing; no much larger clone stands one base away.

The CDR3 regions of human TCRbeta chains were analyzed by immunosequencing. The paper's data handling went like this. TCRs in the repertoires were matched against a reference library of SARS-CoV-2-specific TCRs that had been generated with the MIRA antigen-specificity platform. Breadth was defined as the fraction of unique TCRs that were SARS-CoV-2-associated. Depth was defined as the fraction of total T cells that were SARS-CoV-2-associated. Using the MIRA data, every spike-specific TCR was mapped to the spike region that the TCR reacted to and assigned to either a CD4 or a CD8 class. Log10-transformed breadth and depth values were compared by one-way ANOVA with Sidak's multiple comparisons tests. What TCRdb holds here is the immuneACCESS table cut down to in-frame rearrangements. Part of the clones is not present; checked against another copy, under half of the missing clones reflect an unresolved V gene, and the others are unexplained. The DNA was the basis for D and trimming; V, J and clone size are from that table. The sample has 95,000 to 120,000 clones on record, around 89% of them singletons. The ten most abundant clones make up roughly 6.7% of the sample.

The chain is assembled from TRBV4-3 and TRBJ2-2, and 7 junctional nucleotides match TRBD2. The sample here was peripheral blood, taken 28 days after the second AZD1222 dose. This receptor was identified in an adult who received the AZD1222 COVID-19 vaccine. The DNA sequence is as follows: TGCGCCAGCAGCCAGGCAGGGAGGGCAGGGAACACCGGGGAGCTGTTTTTT. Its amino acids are CASSQAGRAGNTGELFF.